Included here is one T cell receptor beta chain sequence, with context. Antigen: not known. This entry comes from a study of T cell responses to AZD1222 COVID-19 vaccine. Profiling relied on immunoSEQ multiplex PCR, and the TCRdb table lists in-frame clones only, not all of them. The table lists around 69,000 clones, nearly 90% of them singletons. V gave up 4 bases and J gave up 6 bases; unmatched junction bases: 11. This CDR3 comprises 16 residues. Germline assignment: CDR1 LGHDT and CDR2 YNNKEL (reference sequence). Study-level results: White British people made up most donors, females outnumbered males, and clonal diversity was possibly underestimated. Repertoires were sampled only after the peak T cell response.

The rearrangement uses TRBV3-1 (or the pseudogene TRBV3-2) and TRBJ2-2, with TRBD2 matching 7 bases. The starting material was peripheral blood, obtained on day 0 of AZD1222 vaccination. This TCR was sampled from an adult in good health. CDR3 sequence (DNA): TGTGCCAGCAGCCGAAGCGGGACCTCGGGGCCCGGGGAGCTGTTTTTT. It yields the protein CASSRSGTSGPGELFF.